The clone carrying this T cell receptor beta chain came up many times. The antigen is unknown. The sample originates from a study of early T cells in non-severe SARS-CoV-2 infection. Study outcomes and limitations: Anti-spike CD8 specificities were favored by VDJdb matching, whose results missed private and CD4 specificities.

One entry per CDR3 protein results from TCRdb running MiXCR on the 5' RACE reads. The table lists approximately 66,000 distinct CDR3 sequences, less than 15% of them singletons. The receptor's source is an adult who was a healthcare worker with PCR-confirmed SARS-CoV-2 infection or an uninfected control (not recorded which). What was sequenced was whole blood.

The CDR3 is CASSLGRDEKLFF. In DNA, the CDR3 is TGTGCCAGCAGCTTAGGACGAGATGAAAAACTGTTTTTT. The chain combines TRBV13 with TRBJ1-4; D is unclear. The V gene lost 0 bases and the J gene lost 6 bases, with 5 bases spanning the gap. Germline V gene sequence: CDR1 PRHDT, CDR2 FYEKMQ (reference sequence). The CDR3 loop spans 13 amino acids.